This T cell receptor (beta chain) was recorded in a study of T cell repertoires in aging, cancer and after chemotherapy. Overall study context: Six age groups, ranging from 30 or younger to 70 or older, included the donors. The whole study produced a dataset of about 8.8 million TCR reads.

After removal of 3 bases from V and 5 bases from J, the junction contained 5 bases not matched to a gene. CDR1 LGHNA and CDR2 YSLEER come from the germline V gene. The CDR3 runs 15 residues. A mixed TRB-A/B primer pool amplified rearranged TRB by multiplex touch-down PCR. TCRdb re-called the multiplex PCR reads through MiXCR, storing one row per CDR3 protein. The repertoire includes about 3,000 distinct CDR3 sequences, approximately 28% of them detected once, and nearly 9% sits in the top ten. TCR beta rearrangements were amplified from peripheral blood genomic DNA. Sample: blood. This clonotype originated in a human donor with a solid tumor. The chain couples TRBV4-3 to TRBJ2-5, with 11 bases that match TRBD2. This CDR3 is CASSQTSGIAETQYF. CDR3 DNA sequence: TGCGCCAGCAGCCAGACTAGCGGGATCGCGGAGACCCAGTACTTC.